The clone carrying this T cell receptor beta chain was recorded a few times. Its matching antigen is unknown. This sample was taken from a study of cytomegalovirus exposure and HLA in healthy donors. Study at large: Counted in an early data release were about 85 million unique TCRs from HLA-typed donors.

Vbeta (60) and Jbeta (13) primers were used in the PCR. Data came from immunoSEQ multiplex PCR; TCRdb stores just in-frame clones and leaves some out. The repertoire holds some 120,000 clones, 77% seen once, with approximately 9.9% in the top ten. The study's findings and limits: Researchers reported in a later analysis that a missense DCLRE1C variant was tied to TCR beta V- and J-gene trimming.

This CDR3 contains 12 residues. The germline V gene encodes CDR1 SGDLS and CDR2 YYNGEE. The V end was cut by 3 bases, the J end by 5 bases, with 8 bases between. This TCR was recovered from a man between 35 and 55 years old in good health and CMV-seropositive. Input material: PBMCs. The chain couples TRBV9 to TRBJ1-1, with D perhaps matching TRBD1 (5 bases). For the CDR3, the DNA is TGTGCCAGCAGCGGGGGGGGTACTGAAGCTTTCTTT. It specifies CASSGGGTEAFF.